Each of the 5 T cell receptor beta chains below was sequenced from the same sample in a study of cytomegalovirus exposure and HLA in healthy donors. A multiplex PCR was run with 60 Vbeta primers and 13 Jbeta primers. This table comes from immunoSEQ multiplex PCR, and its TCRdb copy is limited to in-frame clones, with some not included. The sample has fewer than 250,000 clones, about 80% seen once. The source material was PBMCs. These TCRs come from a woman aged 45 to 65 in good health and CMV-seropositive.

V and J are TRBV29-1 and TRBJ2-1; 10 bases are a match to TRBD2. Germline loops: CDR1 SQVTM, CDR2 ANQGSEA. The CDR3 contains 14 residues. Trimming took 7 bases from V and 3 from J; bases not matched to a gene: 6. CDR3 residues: CSASTSGHYNEQFF. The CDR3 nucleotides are TGCAGCGCATCGACTAGCGGGCACTACAATGAGCAGTTCTTC.

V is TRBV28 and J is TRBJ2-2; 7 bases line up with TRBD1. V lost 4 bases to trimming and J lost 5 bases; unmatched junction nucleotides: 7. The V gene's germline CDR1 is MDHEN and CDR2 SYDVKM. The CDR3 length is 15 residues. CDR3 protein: CASSSPGTETGELFF. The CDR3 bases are TGTGCCAGCAGTTCCCCCGGGACAGAAACCGGGGAGCTGTTTTTT.

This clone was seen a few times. The CDR3 loop reads CASSLLQGKAFF. CDR3 bases: TGTGCCAGCAGTCTTTTACAGGGGAAAGCTTTCTTT. The genes are TRBV6-5 and TRBJ1-1; TRBD1 agrees at 7 bases. CDR3 length equals 12 residues. V shed 5 bases, J shed 9 bases, and the junction held 6 bases outside the gene matches. Germline CDR1 and CDR2: MNHEY and SVGAGI.

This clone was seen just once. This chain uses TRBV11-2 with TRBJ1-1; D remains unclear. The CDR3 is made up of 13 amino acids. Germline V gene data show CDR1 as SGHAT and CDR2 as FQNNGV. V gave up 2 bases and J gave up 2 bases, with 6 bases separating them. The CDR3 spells CASSLPVNTEAFF. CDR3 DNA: TGTGCCAGCAGCTTACCCGTAAACACTGAAGCTTTCTTT.

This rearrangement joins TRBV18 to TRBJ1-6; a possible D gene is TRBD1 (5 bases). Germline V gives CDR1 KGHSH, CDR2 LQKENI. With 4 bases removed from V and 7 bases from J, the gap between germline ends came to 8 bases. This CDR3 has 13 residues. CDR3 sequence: CASSQDTNSPLHF. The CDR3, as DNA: TGTGCCAGCTCACAGGACACCAATTCACCCCTCCACTTT.